This record concerns one T cell receptor beta chain sequence. This clonotype turned up a few times. Its antigen is currently not known. Per-base qualities were not stored, and no clone one base away is much larger. This sample's treatment or condition label indicates: roughly 10-day PBMC culture with coronavirus spike peptide pools or control peptides (ViraFEST assay). The ViraFEST assay was used in the study, in which antigen-specific T cells were expanded with peptide pools and expanded clonotypes were subsequently identified by TCR sequencing. The convalescent patients' positive SARS-CoV-2 PCR tests were from March to December 2020, which was before the Alpha, Beta and Delta variants emerged in the United States. Roughly 2.1 million PBMCs per well were cultured in IMDM with roughly 5% human AB serum and 8 to 10 IU/ml IL-2, plus 10 ug/ml peptide pools. Half of the culture medium was replaced with fresh IL-2-containing medium on days 3 and 7. After approximately eleven days of culture, CD4+ T cells were isolated by negative selection using the EasySep CD4+ T cell isolation kit. Ficoll-Paque Plus gradient centrifugation was used to isolate PBMCs from whole blood, and the isolated PBMCs were then either used fresh or cryopreserved at -140C. Culture conditions were generally each tested in triplicate wells.

Libraries were constructed by PCR. DNA from cultured CD4+ T cells underwent TCR sequencing with the Oncomine TCR Beta short-read assay at the Johns Hopkins FTIC core. The QIAamp micro DNA kit was used to extract genomic DNA from the cultured CD4+ T cells. The Oncomine TCR Beta libraries from cultured CD4+ T cells were pooled using unique dual indexes and then sequenced on an Illumina iSeq 100. The paper's processing steps were these. Non-productive sequences were removed, and CDR3s not starting with C, not ending with F or W, or shorter than 7 amino acids were discarded. The MANAFEST web application was used to identify antigen-specific clonotypes by comparing peptide-stimulated wells against reference wells and other culture wells. Positive clones required FDR below 0.05, an odds ratio above 5, and productive frequency above 0.1% in at least two of three replicate wells. A clonotype was classed as cross-reactive if the clonotype showed significant expansion both in SARS-CoV-2 spike wells and in at least one common cold coronavirus spike condition. Levenshtein distances (stringdist) and unrooted phylogenetic trees (ape) in R version 3.6.1 were used to assess CDR3 homology. The public reads were quality trimmed at Q25 with fastp and then assembled into clones with MiXCR by TCRdb, keeping productive beta chains. Every CDR3 protein is listed once, alongside the most common genes and DNA of its rows. The V and J calls and clone size come from TCRdb's table, not from the authors' own analysis. The sample table shows some 13,000 distinct CDR3 sequences, and roughly 56% are seen once. In total, the top ten clones hold about a sixth of the sample.

The data originate from a study of vaccination and CD4 T cells after COVID-19 (dated by TCRdb to between 2020 and 2023). About the investigation overall: Convalescent patients had a positive SARS-CoV-2 result on nasal swab PCR, and of these patients, several had mild disease and one had severe disease. The convalescent cohort comprised six males and four females, including two Hispanic individuals, seven Caucasians, two Asians and one multiracial person. Participants received two doses of either the Pfizer-BioNTech BNT162b2 vaccine (n=8) or the Moderna mRNA-1273 vaccine (n=2). Post-COVID blood samples were collected from convalescent patients a median of around 96 days after diagnosis, with a range of about 35 to 161 days. Post-vaccine blood samples were obtained a median of around 74 days after the second vaccine dose, with a range of about 13 to 241 days. Overlapping spike peptide pools from SARS-CoV-2 and from the common cold coronaviruses HCoV-NL63, HCoV-OC43 and HCoV-229E were used as culture stimuli. In control cultures, a CEFX viral epitope pool was used as positive control, an HIV-1 Nef peptide pool was used as negative control, or no peptide was added. The spike-specific CD4+ TCR repertoire was compared before and after mRNA vaccination in over 9 COVID-19 convalescent patients and a few infection-naive healthy vaccine recipients. General findings and caveats noted by the study authors: The study included relatively few convalescent patients and did not analyze early timepoints after natural infection. Among the post-vaccine SARS-CoV-2-reactive clones in convalescent patients, a median about 86% showed up only after vaccination, which suggests vaccine-specific priming. An increase in the median number of SARS-CoV-2-reactive clonotypes from roughly 20 after infection to roughly 39 after vaccination was observed, but the change was not found to be significant. Of the vaccine-specific clones in convalescent patients, 304 of 307, or nearly all, reacted only to SARS-CoV-2 spike and did not cross-react with common cold coronaviruses.

The germline V gene sets CDR1 to SGHTA and CDR2 to FQGNSA. Cut back by 3 bases and 6 bases, the V and J ends lie 9 bases apart. The CDR3 spans 13 residues, from the cysteine through the phenylalanine. Just the 39-base CDR3 DNA is kept, in frame starting at base 1. The sequencing input was CD4+ T cells from blood, cultured in vitro. The rearrangement joined TRBV7-2 to TRBJ1-5; confidence is insufficient to name the D gene. The sequence was obtained from a human donor who had recovered from COVID-19. The DNA sequence follows: TGTGCCAGCAGCTTGAGAATGGGTCAGCCCCAGCATTTT. It translates as CASSLRMGQPQHF.